This T cell receptor (beta chain) was found in a study of blood T cell repertoires in COVID-19. This clone is a singleton in its sample. Some clones are missing from TCRdb's copy, which holds only in-frame ones; the method was immunoSEQ multiplex PCR. The sample lists 220,000 or so clones; about four fifths were seen once. This CDR3 contains 14 residues. Germline V gives CDR1 SGHTA, CDR2 FQGNSA. V gave up 5 bases and J gave up 8 bases; unmatched junction bases: 10. This receptor was obtained from a woman in her thirties or forties who had recovered from COVID-19. This chain joins TRBV7-2 and TRBJ1-2; 8 bases agree with TRBD1. Sequencing used PBMCs or T cells enriched from blood (not recorded which). CDR3 nucleotide sequence: TGTGCCAGCAGCGCAACCTCAGGGGGCGACGGCTACACCTTC. Protein: CASSATSGGDGYTF.